This T cell receptor beta chain was identified during a study of shared clonotypes between healthy human individuals. About the research overall: The study used three CD4 naive, three CD4 memory, two CD8 naive and one CD8 memory plate per donor. Findings and caveats of the study: Memory subsets generally showed smaller estimated richness than naive subsets did. Sorted-subset samples were not fully sequenced, rarefaction indicated.

Assay: immunoSEQ multiplex PCR; the TCRdb copy retains only in-frame clones and omits some. This table holds about a million clones, 60% to 85% found once. This CDR3 region has 16 residues. In germline, CDR1 is SEHNR, CDR2 FQNEAQ (reference sequence). J gave up 3 bases and V 4 bases, and 5 bases lay outside the gene matches. On this clone: Its target is unknown.

The specimen was memory CD4+ T cells from PBMCs. Subset defined: CD45RA-negative fraction. The chain combines TRBV7-9 with TRBJ2-1; 11 bases are shared with TRBD2. This sequence originates from a young man in good health. Some clones in this sample may be carry-over from other donors' samples. Here the CDR3 reads CASSWGLAGGYNEQFF. The CDR3 DNA reads as TGTGCCAGCAGCTGGGGGCTAGCGGGAGGCTACAATGAGCAGTTCTTC. Filled out from reference TRBV7-9 and TRBJ2-1, the complete variable domain reads DTGVSQNPRHKITKRGQNVTFRCDPISEHNRLYWYRQTLGQGPEFLTYFQNEAQLEKSRLLSDRFSAERPKGSFSTLEIQRTEQGDSAMYLCASSWGLAGGYNEQFFGPGTRLTVL.